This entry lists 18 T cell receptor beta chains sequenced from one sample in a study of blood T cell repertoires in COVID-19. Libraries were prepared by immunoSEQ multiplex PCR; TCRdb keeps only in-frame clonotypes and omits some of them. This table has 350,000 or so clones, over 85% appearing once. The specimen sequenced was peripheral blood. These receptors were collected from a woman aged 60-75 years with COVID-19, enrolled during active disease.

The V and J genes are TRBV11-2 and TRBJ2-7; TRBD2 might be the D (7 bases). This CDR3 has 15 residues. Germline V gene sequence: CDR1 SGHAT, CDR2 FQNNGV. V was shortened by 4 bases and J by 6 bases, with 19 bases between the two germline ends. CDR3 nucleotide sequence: TGTGCCAGCAGCTCTCTGTGGGGGGGCCTCTCCGAGCAGTACTTC. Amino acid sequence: CASSSLWGGLSEQYF.

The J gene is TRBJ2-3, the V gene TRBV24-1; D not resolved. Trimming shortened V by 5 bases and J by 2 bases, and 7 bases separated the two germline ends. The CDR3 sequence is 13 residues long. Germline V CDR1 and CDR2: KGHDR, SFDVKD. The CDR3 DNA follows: TGTGCCACCAGTGGGTCTAACACAGATACGCAGTATTTT. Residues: CATSGSNTDTQYF.

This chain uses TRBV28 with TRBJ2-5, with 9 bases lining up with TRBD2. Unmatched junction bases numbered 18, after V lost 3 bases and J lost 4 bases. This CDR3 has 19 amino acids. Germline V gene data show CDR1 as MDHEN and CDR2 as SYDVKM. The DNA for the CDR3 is TGTGCCAGCAGTTTCCCGACGCAGGGCGTAGCGGGGGTAGGAGAGACCCAGTACTTC. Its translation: CASSFPTQGVAGVGETQYF.

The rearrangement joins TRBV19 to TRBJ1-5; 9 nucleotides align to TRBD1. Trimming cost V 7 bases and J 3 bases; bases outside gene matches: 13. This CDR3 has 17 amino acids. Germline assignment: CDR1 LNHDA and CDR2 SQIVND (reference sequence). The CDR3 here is CASTDSSYRGPNQPQHF. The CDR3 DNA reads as TGTGCCAGTACCGACTCCTCTTACAGGGGGCCCAATCAGCCCCAGCATTTT.

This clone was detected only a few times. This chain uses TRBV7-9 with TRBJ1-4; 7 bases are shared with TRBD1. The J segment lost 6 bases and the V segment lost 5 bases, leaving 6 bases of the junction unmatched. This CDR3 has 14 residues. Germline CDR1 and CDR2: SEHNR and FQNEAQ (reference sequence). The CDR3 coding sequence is TGTGCCAGCAGCCTCGGGACAGCCTATGAAAAACTGTTTTTT. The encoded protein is CASSLGTAYEKLFF.

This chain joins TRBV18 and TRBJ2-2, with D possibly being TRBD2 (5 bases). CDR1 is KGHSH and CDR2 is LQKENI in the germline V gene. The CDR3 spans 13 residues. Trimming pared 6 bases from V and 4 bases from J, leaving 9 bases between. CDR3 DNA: TGTGCCAGCTCGGAGGACGTCACCGGGGAGCTGTTTTTT. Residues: CASSEDVTGELFF.

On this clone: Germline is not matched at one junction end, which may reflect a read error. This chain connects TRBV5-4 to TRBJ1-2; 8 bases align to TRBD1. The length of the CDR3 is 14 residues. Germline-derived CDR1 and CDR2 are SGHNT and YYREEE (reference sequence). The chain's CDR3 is CASSLDRANYGYTF. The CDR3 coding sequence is TGTGCCAGCAGTTTGGACAGGGCTAACTATGGCTACACCTTC.

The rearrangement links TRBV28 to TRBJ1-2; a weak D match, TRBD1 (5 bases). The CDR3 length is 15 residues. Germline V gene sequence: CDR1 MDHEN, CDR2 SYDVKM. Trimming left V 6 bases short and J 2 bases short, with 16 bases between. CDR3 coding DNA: TGTGCCAGCAGGAACCTGGGGGGGATCAACTATGGCTACACCTTC. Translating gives CASRNLGGINYGYTF.

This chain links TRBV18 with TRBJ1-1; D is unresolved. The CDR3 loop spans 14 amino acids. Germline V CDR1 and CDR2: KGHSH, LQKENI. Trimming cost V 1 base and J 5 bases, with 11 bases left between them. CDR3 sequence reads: CASSPRREGTEAFF. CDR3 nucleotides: TGTGCCAGCTCACCACGAAGGGAGGGTACTGAAGCTTTCTTT.

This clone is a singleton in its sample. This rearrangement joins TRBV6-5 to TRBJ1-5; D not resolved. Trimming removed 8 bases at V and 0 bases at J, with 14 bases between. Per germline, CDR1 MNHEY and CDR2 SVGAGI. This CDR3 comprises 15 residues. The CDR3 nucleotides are TGTGCCAGCCTTAAGGCAGGACTTAGCAATCAGCCCCAGCATTTT. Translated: CASLKAGLSNQPQHF.

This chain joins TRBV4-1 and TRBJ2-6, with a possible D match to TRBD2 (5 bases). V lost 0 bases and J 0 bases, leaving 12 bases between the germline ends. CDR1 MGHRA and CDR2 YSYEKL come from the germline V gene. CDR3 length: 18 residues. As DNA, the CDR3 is TGCGCCAGCAGCCAAGAAGGCGCAGGAGGCTCTGGGGCCAACGTCCTGACTTTC. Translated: CASSQEGAGGSGANVLTF.

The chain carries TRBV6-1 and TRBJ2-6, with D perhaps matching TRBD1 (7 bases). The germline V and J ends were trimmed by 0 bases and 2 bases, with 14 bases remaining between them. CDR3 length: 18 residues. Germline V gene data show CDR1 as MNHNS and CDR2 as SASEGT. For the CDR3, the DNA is TGTGCCAGCAGTGAAGCGCGGCAGGGGGGAACTGGGGCCAACGTCCTGACTTTC. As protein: CASSEARQGGTGANVLTF.

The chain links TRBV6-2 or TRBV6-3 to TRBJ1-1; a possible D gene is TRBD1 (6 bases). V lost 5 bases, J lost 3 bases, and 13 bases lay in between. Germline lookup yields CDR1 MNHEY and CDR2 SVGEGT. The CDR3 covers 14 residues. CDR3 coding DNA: TGTGCCAGCAGTCTCAGGGGCGCGGACACTGAAGCTTTCTTT. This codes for CASSLRGADTEAFF.

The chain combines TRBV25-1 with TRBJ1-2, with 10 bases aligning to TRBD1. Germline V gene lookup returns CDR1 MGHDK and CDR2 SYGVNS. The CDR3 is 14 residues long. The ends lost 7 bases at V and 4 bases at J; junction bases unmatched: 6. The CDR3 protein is CASIRQGAGYGYTF. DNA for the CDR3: TGTGCCAGCATTCGACAGGGGGCCGGCTATGGCTACACCTTC.

Here the CDR3 reads CAISHTGGTEAFF. The CDR3 DNA reads TGTGCCATCAGTCATACAGGGGGCACTGAAGCTTTCTTT. V gene TRBV10-3 combines with J gene TRBJ1-1; 8 bases map to TRBD1. CDR1 is ENHRY and CDR2 is SYGVKD in the germline V gene. Trimming removed 5 bases from V and 4 bases from J; junction bases left unmatched: 3. The CDR3 totals 13 residues.

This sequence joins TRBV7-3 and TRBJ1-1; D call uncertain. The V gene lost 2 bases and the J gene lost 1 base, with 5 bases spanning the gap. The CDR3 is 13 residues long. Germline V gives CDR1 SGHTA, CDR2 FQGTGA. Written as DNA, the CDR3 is TGTGCCAGCAGCTTATATTGGAACACTGAAGCTTTCTTT. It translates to CASSLYWNTEAFF.

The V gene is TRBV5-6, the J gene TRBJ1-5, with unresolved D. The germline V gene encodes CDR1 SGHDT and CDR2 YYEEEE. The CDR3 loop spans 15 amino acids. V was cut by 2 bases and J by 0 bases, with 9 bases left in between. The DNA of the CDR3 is TGTGCCAGCAGCTTATCCGACTATAGCAATCAGCCCCAGCATTTT. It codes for CASSLSDYSNQPQHF. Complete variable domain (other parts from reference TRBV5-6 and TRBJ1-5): DAGVTQSPTHLIKTRGQQVTLRCSPKSGHDTVSWYQQALGQGPQFIFQYYEEEERQRGNFPDRFSGHQFPNYSSELNVNALLLGDSALYLCASSLSDYSNQPQHFGDGTRLSIL.

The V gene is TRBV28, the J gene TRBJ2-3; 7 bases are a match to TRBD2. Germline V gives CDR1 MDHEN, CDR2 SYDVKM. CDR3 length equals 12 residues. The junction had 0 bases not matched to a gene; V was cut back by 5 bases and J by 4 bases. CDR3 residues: CASSGGADTQYF. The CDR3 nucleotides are TGTGCCAGCAGTGGGGGGGCAGATACGCAGTATTTT.